This T cell receptor (beta chain) was captured in a study of T-cell reconstitution after alpha-beta-depleted transplantation in children. This clonotype was counted many times. Preparing the TCRbeta library involved the use of unique molecular identifiers. TCRdb passed the PCR reads through MiXCR, listing each CDR3 protein once. This sample carries approximately 290,000 distinct CDR3 sequences, around 10% of them seen once, and the ten largest clones take around 22%. The CDR3 spans 15 residues. The V gene lost 1 base and the J gene lost 4 bases, with 10 bases spanning the gap. Per germline, CDR1 SGHTA and CDR2 FQGTGA.

This sequence joins TRBV7-3 and TRBJ2-2; weak D call: TRBD2 (5 bases). This specimen consisted of peripheral blood, obtained 180 days after TCRalphabeta/CD19-depleted stem cell transplant. This receptor was identified in a male patient aged 2-10 years who had a stem cell transplant for chronic granulomatous disease, so the T cells may come from the graft donor. The CDR3 spells CASSLSLAGTGELFF. As DNA, the CDR3 is TGTGCCAGCAGCTTAAGCCTAGCTGGCACCGGGGAGCTGTTTTTT.